Shown below are 22 T cell receptor beta chains from a single sample sequenced in a study of T cell changes during pregnancy in multiple sclerosis. Clones were read by immunoSEQ multiplex PCR, and TCRdb kept only the in-frame ones, dropping some. The data show 95,000 to 150,000 clones, with 80% to 95% seen just once and approximately 6.2% held by the top ten. Sequencing was performed on peripheral blood, taken before pregnancy. Every receptor here comes from a female donor with multiple sclerosis, enrolled in a pregnancy study.

This rearrangement joins TRBV7-8 to TRBJ1-5, with 7 bases lining up with TRBD1. CDR1 is SGHVS and CDR2 is FQNEAQ in the germline V gene. This CDR3 is built from 15 residues. Trimming at V came to 5 bases and at J to 6 bases, leaving 10 bases not matched to a gene. The CDR3 here is CASSPRRTGPQPQHF. The CDR3 coding sequence is TGTGCCAGCAGCCCCAGAAGGACAGGTCCTCAGCCCCAGCATTTT.

The chain joins TRBV19 to TRBJ1-3; possibly TRBD1 for D (6 bases). This CDR3 comprises 15 residues. With 4 bases removed from V and 3 bases from J, the gap between germline ends came to 13 bases. Germline V CDR1 and CDR2: LNHDA, SQIVND (reference sequence). CDR3 amino acids: CASSSHGTFGNTIYF. For the CDR3, the DNA is TGTGCCAGTAGTAGCCACGGGACATTTGGAAACACCATATATTTT.

The CDR3 DNA sequence: TGTGCCAGCAGCTTACCGGGACAGGGGGATAAGCCCCAGCATTTT. Protein product: CASSLPGQGDKPQHF. V is TRBV6-6 and J is TRBJ1-5; the match to TRBD1 covers 11 bases. The CDR3 is 15 residues long. Germline CDR1 MNHNY, CDR2 SVGAGI (reference sequence). Trimming removed 6 bases from V and 8 bases from J; junction bases left unmatched: 9.

The chain uses TRBV5-1 and TRBJ2-3, with D maybe TRBD2 (6 bases). The CDR3 consists of 21 residues. Germline-derived CDR1 and CDR2 are SGHRS and YFSETQ. Trimming took off 2 bases at V and 0 bases at J, with 28 bases between the two ends. The CDR3 bases are TGCGCCAGCAGCTTTTTCGGCTTCCCGCTCCCTAGCGCCGCTAGCACAGATACGCAGTATTTT. Its protein product is CASSFFGFPLPSAASTDTQYF.

The rearrangement uses TRBV15 and TRBJ2-5; 7 bases agree with TRBD2. CDR1 and CDR2 (germline): LNHNV, YYDKDF (reference sequence). The CDR3 loop spans 15 amino acids. The junction had 9 bases not matched to a gene; V was cut back by 5 bases and J by 3 bases. The CDR3 sequence: CATSGGGRGEETQYF. The CDR3 bases are TGTGCCACCAGCGGGGGAGGGAGGGGTGAAGAGACCCAGTACTTC.

The V call is TRBV6-5, the J call TRBJ1-2, with 9 positions matching TRBD1. This CDR3 has 16 residues. V shed 1 base and J 0 bases; nucleotides not matched to a gene: 3. Germline V gene sequence: CDR1 MNHEY, CDR2 SVGAGI. This CDR3 reads CASSYLGQGTNYGYTF. The CDR3 DNA sequence: TGTGCCAGCAGTTACTTGGGACAGGGAACTAACTATGGCTACACCTTC.

The chain uses TRBV28 and TRBJ2-7; the D is unclear. Trimming stripped 3 bases from V and 3 bases from J, with 18 bases between. Germline loops: CDR1 MDHEN, CDR2 SYDVKM. This CDR3 region has 16 residues. The CDR3 DNA reads TGTGCCAGCAGTTTTTTGAACCGGTCCCCCAACTACGAGCAGTACTTC. Protein: CASSFLNRSPNYEQYF.

V usage is TRBV19 and J usage is TRBJ1-4, with 7 bases that match TRBD1. This CDR3 has 13 residues. Losses at the gene ends were 9 bases for V and 3 bases for J; bases not matched to a gene: 4. Germline lookup yields CDR1 LNHDA and CDR2 SQIVND (reference sequence). CDR3 sequence reads: CASRGTANEKLFF. For the CDR3, the DNA is TGTGCCAGCAGGGGGACGGCTAATGAAAAACTGTTTTTT.

The V and J genes are TRBV7-8 and TRBJ2-7; 11 positions agree with TRBD2. The CDR3 is 16 amino acids. J gave up 3 bases and V 5 bases, and 9 bases lay outside the gene matches. CDR1 and CDR2 (germline): SGHVS, FQNEAQ. The DNA of the CDR3 is TGTGCCAGCAGCAGGGGACTAGCGGAGCTGAACTACGAGCAGTACTTC. Protein: CASSRGLAELNYEQYF.

The chain recombines TRBV2 with TRBJ1-1; maybe TRBD1 (6 bases). The V and J ends lost 4 bases and 3 bases respectively, with 12 bases between them. In germline, CDR1 is SNHLY, CDR2 FYNNEI. The length of the CDR3 is 14 residues. CDR3 residues: CASSGYRDDTEAFF. As DNA, the CDR3 is TGTGCCAGCAGTGGGTACAGGGACGACACTGAAGCTTTCTTT.

This sequence joins TRBV9 and TRBJ1-3, with D unclear. Per the germline V gene, CDR1 is SGDLS and CDR2 is YYNGEE. V was clipped by 0 bases and J by 2 bases, with 6 bases between them. This CDR3 has 14 amino acids. The CDR3 sequence is CASSVGGTGNTIYF. In DNA, the CDR3 is TGTGCCAGCAGCGTAGGCGGGACTGGAAACACCATATATTTT.

This clone appeared once. The genes are TRBV21-1 and TRBJ1-2; the table names TRBD1, a call not compared with the DNA. TRBV21-1 is termed a pseudogene. The CDR3 covers 14 residues. The CDR3 region is CASSSKTVNYGYTF. CDR3 bases: TGTGCCAGCAGCAGTAAGACAGTTAACTATGGCTACACCTTC.

The genes are TRBV5-5 and TRBJ2-1; the match to TRBD2 covers 10 bases. The CDR3 contains 15 residues. Germline CDR1 SGHKS, CDR2 YYEKEE (reference sequence). Trimming took 2 bases from V and 8 from J; bases not matched to a gene: 7. The CDR3 DNA follows: TGTGCCAGCAGCTTTCTAGCGGGAGTTCGGGATGAGCAGTTCTTC. It translates to CASSFLAGVRDEQFF.

The table lists this clone with a count of one. The J gene is TRBJ2-3, the V gene TRBV19; TRBD1 might be the D (6 bases). Germline-derived CDR1 and CDR2 are LNHDA and SQIVND (reference sequence). There are 16 residues in the CDR3. V was trimmed by 2 bases and J by 1 base, leaving 13 bases between them. In nucleotides, the CDR3 is TGTGCCAGTAGTATAAGTGGGCCAGGGGGCACAGATACGCAGTATTTT. This sequence encodes CASSISGPGGTDTQYF.

The genes are TRBV19 and TRBJ2-4; no clear D. The CDR3 is 17 residues long. CDR1 is LNHDA and CDR2 is SQIVND in the germline V gene (reference sequence). The V and J ends lost 6 bases and 1 base respectively, with 19 bases between them. This CDR3 reads CASRSSRSSFAKNIQYF. The DNA of the CDR3 is TGTGCCAGTAGATCCTCTAGGAGCTCCTTTGCCAAAAACATTCAGTACTTC.

This clone was counted a few times. The chain recombines TRBV28 with TRBJ1-2, with a tentative D call TRBD1 (5 bases). This CDR3 comprises 13 residues. The germline CDR1 and CDR2 sequences are MDHEN and SYDVKM. V was shortened by 5 bases and J by 1 base, with 8 bases between the two germline ends. The CDR3 reads CASSGAFNYGYTF. The CDR3 DNA reads as TGTGCCAGCAGTGGGGCCTTTAACTATGGCTACACCTTC.

This chain joins TRBV4-1 and TRBJ2-5; the D is unclear. This CDR3 has 12 residues. Germline loops: CDR1 MGHRA, CDR2 YSYEKL. Between the trimmed V and J ends, which lost 1 base and 7 bases, there was a span of 7 bases. The CDR3 DNA reads as TGCGCCAGCAGCCAAGTTTTCGGGACCCAGTACTTC. Protein sequence: CASSQVFGTQYF.

The rearrangement uses TRBV7-9 and TRBJ1-1; 8 bases match TRBD1. There are 13 residues in the CDR3. From germline, CDR1 is SEHNR and CDR2 FQNEAQ (reference sequence). Trimming took 4 bases from V and 10 from J; bases not matched to a gene: 8. DNA for the CDR3: TGTGCCAGCAGCTGGGAAAGACAGGGGAGAGCTTTCTTT. It codes for CASSWERQGRAFF.

This chain joins TRBV10-1 and TRBJ1-1; 11 positions agree with TRBD1. After removal of 0 bases from V and 7 bases from J, the junction contained 13 bases not matched to a gene. This CDR3 is built from 18 residues. The germline V gene encodes CDR1 WNHNN and CDR2 SYGVQD (reference sequence). The CDR3 DNA follows: TGCGCCAGCAGTGAGTCAGGACAGGGGGCCCCTTTTGCGGGTGAAGCTTTCTTT. It encodes CASSESGQGAPFAGEAFF.

The rearrangement uses TRBV2 and TRBJ2-5, with TRBD2 matching over 10 bases. In germline, CDR1 is SNHLY, CDR2 FYNNEI. V trimming: 11 bases; J trimming: 5 bases; junction bases outside the gene matches: 8. CDR3 size: 13 residues. CDR3 sequence reads: CAHSGGRRETQYF. DNA for the CDR3: TGTGCCCATAGCGGGGGGCGTCGGGAGACCCAGTACTTC.

This chain links TRBV27 with TRBJ2-1; 8 nucleotides line up with TRBD2. The J segment lost 4 bases and the V segment lost 4 bases, leaving 9 bases of the junction unmatched. The CDR3 extends over 16 amino acids. Germline assignment: CDR1 MNHEY and CDR2 SMNVEV (reference sequence). The CDR3 DNA follows: TGTGCCAGCAGTTCCGCGGCGGGAGGTGGGTACAATGAGCAGTTCTTC. It is translated as CASSSAAGGGYNEQFF.

The V call is TRBV19, the J call TRBJ1-1, with TRBD1 matching over 7 bases. Looked up from germline, CDR1 is LNHDA and CDR2 is SQIVND (reference sequence). The CDR3 totals 15 residues. V gave up 1 base and J gave up 1 base; unmatched junction bases: 3. The CDR3 sequence: CASSIVTGRNTEAFF. The CDR3 DNA follows: TGTGCCAGTAGTATAGTGACAGGGAGGAACACTGAAGCTTTCTTT. The full variable domain, in which reference TRBV19 and TRBJ1-1 provide the parts outside the CDR3, is DGGITQSPKYLFRKEGQNVTLSCEQNLNHDAMYWYRQDPGQGLRLIYYSQIVNDFQKGDIAEGYSVSREKKESFPLTVTSAQKNPTAFYLCASSIVTGRNTEAFFGQGTRLTVV.